This T cell receptor beta chain appears in the sequencing data of a study of cytomegalovirus exposure and HLA in healthy donors (dated by TCRdb to between 2016 and 2019). Background on the whole study: An earlier analysis of some 600 of the donors reported approximately 280 Gb of sequence data and 95 million to 140 million unique TCR beta sequences obtained from about 200 million T cells. High-throughput TCR immunosequencing, statistical association of individual TCRs with disease status, and machine learning were combined to predict cytomegalovirus infection status. HLA typing covered class I and class II loci at four-digit resolution. Donor age, sex, ethnicity and CMV serostatus were compiled together with the repertoire data. Typing coverage differed by locus: A, B, C, DRB1 and DQB1 were typed in roughly 620-630 donors, DQA1 in 522, DPA1 in some 610, and DPB1 in around 440. On average, over 200,000 unique TCR beta nucleotide sequences were sequenced per donor among about 400 genotyped donors of the cohort, with 15% to 20% of those sequences being non-productive. The aim of the study was to test whether cataloging public T cell receptors could identify signatures of past pathogen exposure. An earlier analysis of 500 to 750 of the donors applied high-throughput TCR beta sequencing to assess whether each TCR beta V gene segment acted as functional or pseudogenic. A later analysis re-analyzed previously published TCR beta repertoires from several hundred donors and added high-resolution HLA genotyping to study TCR occurrence patterns. A later genetic analysis used genome-wide SNP genotypes for about 65% of the 666 donors, treating that subset as a discovery cohort. Every repertoire in the discovery cohort had been generated on one and the same sequencing platform. An early release that covered about 640 HLA-typed donors contained around 330 gigabases of sequencing data and 85 million to 100 million unique TCR sequences. Rather than drawing on any new phenotypic data, the later analysis identified candidate immune exposures from TCR beta sequences and the way those sequences occurred across donors. Roughly 5 DR-DQ haplotypes were handled as single units for association and clustering, since linkage in the cohort was strong. The study used immunosequencing to profile the T cell repertoires of approximately 650 subjects and linked those repertoires to cytomegalovirus serostatus. Along with the roughly 670-subject first cohort, a separate validation cohort of roughly 110 different subjects was used. Of the roughly 430 genotyped donors, 65% to 90% fell in the genetic ancestry cluster associated with self-reported Caucasian donors.

With respect to this clone: Which antigen it targets is not known. No base quality information exists; no much larger clone differs at one position.

To prepare the library, the immunoSEQ multiplex PCR assay was applied. A mixture of 60 forward primers for TCR Vbeta segments and 13 reverse primers for TCR Jbeta segments was used in the multiplex PCR. The CDR3 region of rearranged TCR beta genes was amplified from genomic DNA by a multiplex PCR assay. The Illumina HiSeq System was used to sequence the amplified TCR beta libraries as 87-base-pair reads. The authors' analysis ran thus. A later analysis counted tens of millions of unique TCR beta chains across the 640 or so repertoires, and 9 million to 14 million of these chains were shared by at least two donors. To remove PCR and sequencing errors, raw reads were error-corrected and collapsed into unique sequences using a nearest-neighbor algorithm that merged closely related sequences. To assign V, D and J gene segments, CDR3 sequences were aligned to IMGT reference sequences. For a sequence to be retained, a match of at least six nucleotides was required to both a V gene segment and a J gene segment. A rearrangement was called productive if the CDR3 had no stop codons and remained in frame with V and J, and every other rearrangement was called non-productive. Following IMGT convention, CDR3 was defined as the stretch from the second conserved V-encoded cysteine up to the conserved J-encoded phenylalanine. Sequences without an unambiguous match to a single V gene segment were excluded from the earlier analysis of several hundred of the donors. An earlier analysis of approximately 590 of the donors classified V segments as functional when productive rearrangements were above 56.7% and as segregating when the standard deviation between donors was above 5%. A statistical classification framework was built for diagnosing cytomegalovirus status from the catalog of TCR beta chain sequences. In a later analysis, TCR nucleotide sequences were compared against IMGT/GENE-DB human TR gene sequences so that V and J genes could be assigned. A later analysis assigned CDR3 sequences and most-parsimonious VDJ recombination scenarios with the TCRdist pipeline. In a later analysis, each TCR beta chain was defined by its CDR3 amino acid sequence together with its V-gene family, and reads without a unique V-gene family were excluded. In a later analysis, some 600 highly shared, low-generation-probability nucleotide sequences were removed to address suspected cross-contamination and a sequencing artifact. In a later analysis, a clonal expansion index for each public chain was calculated from normalized within-repertoire ranks of inferred template counts. In a later analysis, generation probabilities were computed using a VDJ recombination model fitted to out-of-frame rearrangements, and the results were checked against IGoR. A later analysis scored TCR-TCR, TCR-HLA and TCR-CMV co-occurrence with hypergeometric tests, applying a repertoire-size bias correction to TCR pairs. A later analysis estimated false discovery rates by permuting HLA or CMV assignments 20 times. A later analysis grouped co-occurring TCRs with DBSCAN, adding TCRdist sequence similarity when clustering within HLA-allele-positive subsets. For co-occurrence clustering, repertoires with fewer than 30,000 or more than 120,000 public chains were excluded, along with five or six repertoires with anomalous nucleotide sharing. Drawn from immuneACCESS, this table holds only the in-frame rearrangements with V and J called that TCRdb kept. Clones are partly lost; checked studies trace under half to an unresolved V gene and leave the rest unexplained. V and J calls plus clone size are reproduced from that table; the DNA served to infer D and trimming. Recorded for this sample are 84,000 or so clones; 62% of them occurred a single time. The ten largest clones capture around 5.5% of the sample.

In total, more than 500 healthy bone marrow donors made up the cohort. At the time of sampling, every cohort member was nominally healthy, though immune exposures that went unrecorded were likely present. The donor tested CMV seropositive and was one of the 289 seropositive cohort members. A peripheral blood sample was provided by each donor, and peripheral blood mononuclear cells were used for TCR beta sequencing. The Qiagen DNeasy Blood Extraction Kit was used to extract genomic DNA from the blood cell samples. The germline V gene (reference sequence) provides CDR1 LNHDA and CDR2 SQIVND. The CDR3 spans 16 residues, from the cysteine through the phenylalanine. Just the 48-base CDR3 DNA is kept, in frame starting at base 1. V was cut back by 1 base and J by 1 base, leaving a gap of 13 bases between them. The investigation overall reported the following: A further reported finding was that TCR beta sequences accurately predicted the HLA-A and HLA-B alleles for most subjects in the first cohort. In a later analysis, HLA-associated TCR beta chains were found to be more clonally expanded and to have lower generation probabilities than equally common non-associated chains. A cluster of highly shared sequence variants was judged likely to represent a technical artifact of the sequencing pipeline. Correlated functional status among segregating V segments might be attributable to linkage disequilibrium, but an unknown experimental factor could not be ruled out. In a later analysis, 15,000 to 20,000 TCR beta sequences were associated with specific HLA alleles at a false discovery rate of 0.05. For the cohort, immune exposure information was limited to CMV serostatus. Because counts were too low, roughly 18 rarely observed V segments, including chromosome 9 orphons, were left out of the earlier analysis of about 620 of the donors. When HLA alleles, especially DR and DQ, strongly co-occurred, attributing TCR associations to individual alleles was difficult. In an earlier analysis of approximately 600 of the donors, most TCR beta V segments were observed in productive rearrangements about 87% or about 30% of the time, broadly matching IMGT annotations. According to a later analysis, most CMV-associated TCR beta chains appeared to be HLA-restricted, and the HLA associations seemed to be driven largely by CMV exposure. Sequencing depth was assumed to be roughly uniform across donors in the presence/absence analyses, though that assumption may not hold. In this cohort, only TCR beta chains were sequenced, and detectable features were limited by the absence of alpha or paired-chain data. A later genetic analysis associated a missense DCLRE1C variant with V-gene and J-gene trimming of TCR beta chains, and an independent cohort replicated the association. In the study, around 150 TCR beta chains were listed as associated with cytomegalovirus. Some IMGT-functional V segments, including TRBV6-2 and TRBV6-3, could not be told apart with the 87-base-pair reads, so those segments were excluded. Several of the top co-occurrence clusters appeared to be linked to parvovirus B19, influenza, CMV and Epstein-Barr virus, according to a later analysis. A later genetic analysis reported fewer N-insertions in productive TCRs among donors in an Asian-associated ancestry cluster than the roughly 620-donor mean. Because some donors lacked HLA typing at each locus, the association tests relied only on the typed subset. The authors suggested that the approach could potentially be generalized to other disease states and immunological phenotypes. Most TCR sequences were seen in very few donors, while some public TCRs were found in many individuals. A few of the identified cytomegalovirus-associated TCR beta chains were confirmed in vitro to be specific for cytomegalovirus antigens. According to a later analysis, TCR association rates differed among HLA loci, with DRB1 alleles showing the most associated TCRs and HLA-C alleles showing the fewest. The classifier was reported to diagnose cytomegalovirus status with high specificity and sensitivity in both the original cohort and the validation cohort.

The rearrangement joined TRBV19 to TRBJ2-5; matching of 5 bases hints at TRBD1 as the D gene. This receptor was taken from a woman aged 30 to 39 in good health and CMV-seropositive. Sequencing input: PBMCs. DNA sequence: TGTGCCAGTAGTATAGGTGAGACAGTCCTCCAAGAGACCCAGTACTTC. Its protein product is CASSIGETVLQETQYF.